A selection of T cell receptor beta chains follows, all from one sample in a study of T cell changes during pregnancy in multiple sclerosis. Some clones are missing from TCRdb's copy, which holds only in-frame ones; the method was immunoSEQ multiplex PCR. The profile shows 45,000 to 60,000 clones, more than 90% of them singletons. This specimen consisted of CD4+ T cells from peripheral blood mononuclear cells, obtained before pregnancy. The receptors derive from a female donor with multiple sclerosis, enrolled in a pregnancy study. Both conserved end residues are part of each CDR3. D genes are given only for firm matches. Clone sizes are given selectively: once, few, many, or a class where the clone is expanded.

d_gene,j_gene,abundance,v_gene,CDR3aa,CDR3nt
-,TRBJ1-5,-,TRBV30,CAWSGGDNQPQHF,TGTGCCTGGAGTGGGGGCGACAATCAGCCCCAGCATTTT
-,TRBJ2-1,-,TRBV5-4,CASSLGAHGGWNEQFF,TGTGCCAGCAGCTTGGGGGCTCACGGGGGTTGGAATGAGCAGTTCTTC
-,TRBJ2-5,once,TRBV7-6,CASTPVGGETQYF,TGTGCCAGCACCCCCGTCGGGGGAGAGACCCAGTACTTC
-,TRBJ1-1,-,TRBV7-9,CASNRGGRTEAFF,TGTGCCAGCAACAGAGGAGGGAGGACTGAAGCTTTCTTT
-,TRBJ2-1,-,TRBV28,CASALVGSGYNEQFF,TGTGCCAGCGCGCTCGTCGGTTCAGGATACAATGAGCAGTTCTTC
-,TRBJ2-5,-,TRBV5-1,CASSLWGGVGETQYF,TGCGCCAGCAGCTTGTGGGGCGGGGTAGGAGAGACCCAGTACTTC
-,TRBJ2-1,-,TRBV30,CAWSRSLPNWNEQFF,TGTGCCTGGAGCCGATCACTCCCTAATTGGAATGAGCAGTTCTTC
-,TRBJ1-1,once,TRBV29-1,CSVSVMNTEAFF,TGCAGCGTTAGCGTCATGAACACTGAAGCTTTCTTT
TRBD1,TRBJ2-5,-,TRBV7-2,CASSTLTGGFETQYF,TGTGCCAGCAGCACTTTGACAGGGGGTTTCGAGACCCAGTACTTC
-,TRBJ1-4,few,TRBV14,CASSHAAANEKLFF,TGTGCCAGCAGCCACGCAGCAGCGAATGAAAAACTGTTTTTT
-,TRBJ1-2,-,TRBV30,CAWSFGGDYGYTF,TGTGCCTGGAGTTTCGGAGGGGACTATGGCTACACCTTC
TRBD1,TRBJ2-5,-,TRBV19,CASSRTGVRETQYF,TGTGCCAGTAGTAGGACAGGGGTAAGAGAGACCCAGTACTTC
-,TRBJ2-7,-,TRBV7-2,CASSWGGANEQYF,TGTGCCAGCAGCTGGGGGGGGGCGAACGAGCAGTACTTC
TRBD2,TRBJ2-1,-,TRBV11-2,CASSVLGLAGYNEQFF,TGTGCCAGCAGCGTTCTGGGACTAGCGGGATACAATGAGCAGTTCTTC
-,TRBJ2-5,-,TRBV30,CAWSVGAGETQYF,TGTGCCTGGAGTGTTGGAGCGGGAGAGACCCAGTACTTC
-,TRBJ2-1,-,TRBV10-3,CAISPLDNEQFF,TGTGCCATCAGCCCACTTGACAATGAGCAGTTCTTC
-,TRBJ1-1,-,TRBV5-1,CASSSPERAGTEAFF,TGCGCCAGCAGCTCTCCAGAACGGGCGGGCACTGAAGCTTTCTTT
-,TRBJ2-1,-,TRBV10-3,CAISESWRGRDNEQFF,TGTGCCATCAGTGAGTCGTGGCGGGGGCGAGACAATGAGCAGTTCTTC
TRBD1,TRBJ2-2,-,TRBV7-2,CASSLQGDRPGELFF,TGTGCCAGCAGCCTGCAAGGGGACAGGCCCGGGGAGCTGTTTTTT
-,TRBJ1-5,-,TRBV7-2,CASSSQGIGNQPQHF,TGTGCCAGCAGCTCACAGGGTATTGGCAATCAGCCCCAGCATTTT
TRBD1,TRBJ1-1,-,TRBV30,CAWSGQGAAFF,TGTGCCTGGAGTGGTCAGGGGGCTGCTTTCTTT
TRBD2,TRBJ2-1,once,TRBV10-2,CASSDVRRSRGGGSSYNEQFF,TGCGCCAGCAGTGATGTCCGGAGGTCGCGTGGCGGGGGGAGCTCCTACAATGAGCAGTTCTTC
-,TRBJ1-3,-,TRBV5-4,CASSLAGGSGNTIYF,TGTGCCAGCAGCTTGGCCGGGGGTTCTGGAAACACCATATATTTT
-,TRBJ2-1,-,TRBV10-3,CAISPQGPEQFF,TGTGCCATCAGTCCACAGGGCCCAGAGCAGTTCTTC
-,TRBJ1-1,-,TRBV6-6,CASSYTGSTNTEAFF,TGTGCCAGCAGTTATACAGGGAGCACGAACACTGAAGCTTTCTTT
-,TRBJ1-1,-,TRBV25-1,CASRDSLNTEAFF,TGTGCCAGCAGGGACAGCTTGAACACTGAAGCTTTCTTT
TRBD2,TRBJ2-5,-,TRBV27,CASSLSSGRETQYF,TGTGCCAGCAGTTTATCTTCCGGGAGGGAGACCCAGTACTTC
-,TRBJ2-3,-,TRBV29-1,CSAGLRTGDTQYF,TGCAGCGCGGGACTTAGAACGGGAGATACGCAGTATTTT